One and the same sample provided the 3 T cell receptor beta chains below, sequenced in a study of metastatic and nonmetastatic thyroid tumors. None of the patients had undergone any treatment ahead of thyroid surgery. TCRdb re-clonotyped the PCR reads through MiXCR. Of about 25,000 clones detected, roughly an eighth appear once; the ten largest clones hold more than 15%. The sample comprised blood. The receptors were gathered from a female donor with papillary thyroid cancer or a benign thyroid nodule (not recorded which). Some clones in this sample may be carry-over from other donors' samples.

This chain uses TRBV5-1 with TRBJ1-2, with D unresolved. This CDR3 spans 12 amino acids. V lost 2 bases, J lost 7 bases, and 9 bases lay in between. Germline V gene data show CDR1 as SGHRS and CDR2 as YFSETQ. The CDR3 spells CASSFSGTGYTF. In nucleotides, the CDR3 is TGCGCCAGCAGCTTTTCCGGAACTGGCTACACCTTC.

This clone was recorded many times. The rearrangement uses TRBV19 and TRBJ2-5, with TRBD2 matching 7 bases. Germline CDR1 and CDR2: LNHDA and SQIVND (reference sequence). The CDR3 covers 17 residues. The V segment lost 4 bases and the J segment 2 bases; nucleotides outside the gene matches: 13. The CDR3 here is CASSTGLGRMTQETQYF. The CDR3 nucleotides read TGTGCCAGTAGTACAGGACTAGGTCGCATGACACAAGAGACCCAGTACTTC.

This clone was observed a handful of times. This chain joins TRBV27 and TRBJ1-2, with TRBD1 matching over 10 bases. Germline V gene sequence: CDR1 MNHEY, CDR2 SMNVEV (reference sequence). This CDR3 is 15 amino acids long. J gave up 7 bases and V 2 bases, and 7 bases lay outside the gene matches. Here the CDR3 DNA reads TGTGCCAGCAGTTTAGACAGGGGGCGCCTACTTGGCTACACCTTC. Residues: CASSLDRGRLLGYTF.